Here is one TCR beta chain with its context. Its antigen is not identified. CDR3 size: 14 residues. The germline V and J ends were trimmed by 1 base and 0 bases, with 8 bases remaining between them. The V gene's germline CDR1 is GTSNPN and CDR2 SVGIG (reference sequence). The sample is drawn from a study of beta chain features in type 1 diabetes. Regarding the study as a whole: Type 1 diabetes patients showed a moderate but significant shortening of TCRB CDR3s in all four CD4+ subsets.

Sequenced material consisted of expressed TCRB transcripts (all of the isolated RNA was reverse transcribed). Sequenced by immunoSEQ multiplex PCR; TCRdb stores in-frame clones only, minus some. This sample has about 360,000 clones, with roughly 13% found just once. CD45RO/CCR7/CD25/CD127/CD95/CD27 sorting isolated CD4+ naive, central memory, regulatory and stem cell-like memory cells. V gene TRBV30 combines with J gene TRBJ2-3, with D hard to call. Sequenced material: naive CD4+ T cells from blood. The source of this sequence is a man between 18 and 29 years old in good health. The CDR3 region is CAWSASTSTDTQYF. Written as DNA, the CDR3 is TGTGCCTGGAGTGCCTCGACTAGCACAGATACGCAGTATTTT.